The 4 T cell receptor beta chains below come from one sample, sequenced in a study of T cells in Graves' hyperthyroidism and ophthalmopathy. TCR beta CDR3 regions were amplified from RNA. TCR CDR3 underwent first-round RT-PCR with the HTBI primer set. TCRdb fed the multiplex PCR reads into MiXCR, producing one record per CDR3 protein. The sample includes hundreds of thousands of distinct CDR3 sequences, 18% of them seen just once. Sequencing used blood. These receptors were collected from a woman in her fifties or sixties with Graves' hyperthyroidism that later progressed to Graves' ophthalmopathy.

This sequence joins TRBV2 and TRBJ2-6; unclear D gene. The CDR3 has 17 amino acids. The germline V and J ends were trimmed by 0 bases and 0 bases, with 9 bases remaining between them. CDR1 is SNHLY, CDR2 FYNNEI, per germline. CDR3 amino acids: CASSEAIRASGANVLTF. As DNA, the CDR3 is TGTGCCAGCAGTGAAGCTATACGAGCCTCTGGGGCCAACGTCCTGACTTTC.

J is TRBJ1-2 and V is TRBV5-6; 9 bases align to TRBD1. Germline V gene lookup returns CDR1 SGHDT and CDR2 YYEEEE. J gave up 7 bases and V 3 bases, and 7 bases lay outside the gene matches. The CDR3 is 14 residues long. The CDR3 DNA sequence: TGTGCCAGCAGCTACCTGGACAGGGGAGGTGGCTACACCTTC. Its translation is CASSYLDRGGGYTF. Variable domain in full (rest from reference TRBV5-6 and TRBJ1-2): DAGVTQSPTHLIKTRGQQVTLRCSPKSGHDTVSWYQQALGQGPQFIFQYYEEEERQRGNFPDRFSGHQFPNYSSELNVNALLLGDSALYLCASSYLDRGGGYTFGSGTRLTVV.

This clonotype showed up just a few times. V is TRBV5-4 and J is TRBJ1-1; TRBD1 matches at 10 bases. Losses at the gene ends were 6 bases for V and 3 bases for J; bases not matched to a gene: 5. Per the germline V gene, CDR1 is SGHNT and CDR2 is YYREEE (reference sequence). The CDR3 totals 14 residues. This CDR3 is CASITGTGDTEAFF. For the CDR3, the DNA is TGTGCCAGCATCACCGGGACAGGGGACACTGAAGCTTTCTTT.

This clonotype was observed at least ten times. The chain joins TRBV5-1 to TRBJ2-3; the D gene is possibly TRBD1 (6 bases). Per germline, CDR1 SGHRS and CDR2 YFSETQ. Trimming removed 0 bases from V and 3 bases from J, with 11 bases in between. The CDR3 contains 15 residues. CDR3: CASSLEHRGTDTQYF. The CDR3 nucleotides read TGCGCCAGCAGCTTGGAACATAGGGGGACAGATACGCAGTATTTT. The full variable domain, completed using reference TRBV5-1 and TRBJ2-3, is KAGVTQTPRYLIKTRGQQVTLSCSPISGHRSVSWYQQTPGQGLQFLFEYFSETQRNKGNFPGRFSGRQFSNSRSEMNVSTLELGDSALYLCASSLEHRGTDTQYFGPGTRLTVL.